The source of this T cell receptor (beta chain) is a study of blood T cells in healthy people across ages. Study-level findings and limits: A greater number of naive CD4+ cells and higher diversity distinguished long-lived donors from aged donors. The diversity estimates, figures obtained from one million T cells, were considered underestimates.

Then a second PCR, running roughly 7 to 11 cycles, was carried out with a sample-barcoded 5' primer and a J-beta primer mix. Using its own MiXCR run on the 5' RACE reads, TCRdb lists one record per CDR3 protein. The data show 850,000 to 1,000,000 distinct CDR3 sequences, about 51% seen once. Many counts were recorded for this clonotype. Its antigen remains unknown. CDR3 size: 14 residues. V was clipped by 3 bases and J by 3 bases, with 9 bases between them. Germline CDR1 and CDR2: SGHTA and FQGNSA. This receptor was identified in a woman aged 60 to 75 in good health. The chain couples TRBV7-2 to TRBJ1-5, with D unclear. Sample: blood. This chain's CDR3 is CASSFVQINQPQHF. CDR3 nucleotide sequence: TGTGCCAGCAGCTTCGTACAGATCAATCAGCCCCAGCATTTT.